One sample yielded the 10 T cell receptor beta chains listed below, sequenced in a study of blood T cell repertoires in COVID-19. The method was immunoSEQ multiplex PCR; TCRdb's version includes in-frame clones alone and lacks a portion of them. The sample gives tens of thousands of clones, roughly 82% of which show up once; about 15% is in the top ten. The source material was peripheral blood. These receptors were taken from an elderly man with active COVID-19.

The rearrangement links TRBV27 to TRBJ2-2, with 7 bases matching TRBD1. Looked up from germline, CDR1 is MNHEY and CDR2 is SMNVEV (reference sequence). The CDR3 loop spans 15 amino acids. Trimming cost V 5 bases and J 2 bases; bases outside gene matches: 5. The CDR3 DNA sequence: TGTGCCAGCAGTACCCGACAGGGAAACACCGGGGAGCTGTTTTTT. It translates to CASSTRQGNTGELFF.

J is TRBJ2-3 and V is TRBV6-5, with TRBD1 matching over 10 bases. The CDR3 is 14 amino acids. CDR1 is MNHEY, CDR2 SVGAGI, per germline. V shed 8 bases and J 3 bases; nucleotides not matched to a gene: 5. The CDR3 reads CASGDRGPTDTQYF. For the CDR3, the DNA is TGTGCCAGCGGGGACAGGGGTCCAACAGATACGCAGTATTTT.

V and J are TRBV15 and TRBJ1-5; 8 bases agree with TRBD1. Germline lookup yields CDR1 LNHNV and CDR2 YYDKDF (reference sequence). Trimming removed 1 base from V and 9 bases from J; junction bases left unmatched: 11. The CDR3 is 16 amino acids. The CDR3 DNA follows: TGTGCCACCAGCAGAGGGGGACAGGCTACGAGATGGCCCCAGCATTTT. It codes for CATSRGGQATRWPQHF.

J is TRBJ1-6 and V is TRBV18; weak D call: TRBD1 (6 bases). V dropped 1 base and J dropped 7 bases, with 11 bases sitting between them. CDR1 KGHSH and CDR2 LQKENI come from the germline V gene. This CDR3 has 15 amino acids. In DNA, the CDR3 is TGTGCCAGCTCACCACTTGGGGGCTCCAATTCACCCCTCCACTTT. Translating it yields CASSPLGGSNSPLHF.

This clone was observed once. The chain uses TRBV3-1 (or the pseudogene TRBV3-2) and TRBJ1-1; weak D call: TRBD1 (6 bases). The V and J ends lost 3 bases and 6 bases respectively, with 14 bases between them. The germline V gene has CDR1 LGHDT and CDR2 YNNKEL (reference sequence). The CDR3 loop spans 14 amino acids. The CDR3 bases are TGTGCCAGCAGCCACCGTGGGACACTGCCTGAAGCTTTCTTT. As protein: CASSHRGTLPEAFF.

The chain recombines TRBV5-1 with TRBJ2-3; 8 nucleotides agree with TRBD1. The V and J ends lost 0 bases and 6 bases, in that order; junction bases with no gene match: 9. Germline V gene sequence: CDR1 SGHRS, CDR2 YFSETQ. The CDR3 covers 16 residues. Here the CDR3 reads CASSLGQGSPGDTQYF. CDR3 DNA: TGCGCCAGCAGCTTGGGACAGGGGTCGCCAGGCGATACGCAGTATTTT.

In its sample, this clone was seen a few times. The chain recombines TRBV11-1 with TRBJ1-1; TRBD1 agrees at 8 bases. The CDR3 runs to 15 residues. The germline V gene encodes CDR1 SGHAT and CDR2 FQDESV (reference sequence). V trimming: 5 bases; J trimming: 4 bases; junction bases outside the gene matches: 9. The chain's CDR3 is CASSEDRQGTTEAFF. In DNA form, the CDR3 reads TGTGCCAGCAGCGAAGATCGACAGGGGACCACTGAAGCTTTCTTT.

The chain recombines TRBV21-1 with TRBJ2-2; the listed D gene, TRBD1, was not tested against the DNA. TRBV21-1 is marked as a pseudogene. The CDR3 is made up of 18 amino acids. The CDR3 spells CASSNSDRGPSNTGELFF. CDR3 DNA: TGTGCCAGCAGCAATTCGGACAGGGGGCCTTCGAACACCGGGGAGCTGTTTTTT.

The chain links TRBV19 to TRBJ2-1, with a weak D call TRBD2 (6 bases). The CDR3 runs 13 residues. Germline V gene lookup returns CDR1 LNHDA and CDR2 SQIVND (reference sequence). The V end was cut by 5 bases, the J end by 9 bases, with 14 bases between. The CDR3 sequence: CASSPGTPGEQFF. CDR3 nucleotide sequence: TGTGCCAGTAGTCCCGGGACTCCCGGTGAGCAGTTCTTC.

The CDR3: CSGGLSGGEDTQYF. CDR3 sequence (DNA): TGCAGCGGTGGCCTTAGCGGGGGGGAAGATACGCAGTATTTT. The chain has TRBV29-1 and TRBJ2-3; TRBD2 matches at 11 bases. V shed 7 bases and J 5 bases; nucleotides not matched to a gene: 8. CDR1 is SQVTM and CDR2 is ANQGSEA in the germline V gene. This CDR3 has 14 amino acids.